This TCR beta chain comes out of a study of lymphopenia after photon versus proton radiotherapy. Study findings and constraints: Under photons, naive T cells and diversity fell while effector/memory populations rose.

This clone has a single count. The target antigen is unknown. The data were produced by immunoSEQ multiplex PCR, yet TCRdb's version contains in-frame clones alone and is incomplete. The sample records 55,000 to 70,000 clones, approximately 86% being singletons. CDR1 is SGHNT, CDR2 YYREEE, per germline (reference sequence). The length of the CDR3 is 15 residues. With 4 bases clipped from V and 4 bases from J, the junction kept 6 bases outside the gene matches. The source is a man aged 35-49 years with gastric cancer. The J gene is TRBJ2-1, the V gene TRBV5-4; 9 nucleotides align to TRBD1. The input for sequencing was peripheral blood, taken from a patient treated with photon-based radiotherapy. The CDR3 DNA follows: TGTGCCAGCAGCCATGGACAGGGGCTTTACAATGAGCAGTTCTTC. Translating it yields CASSHGQGLYNEQFF.